This TCR beta chain comes out of a study of T-cell memory formation after mild COVID-19 (dated by TCRdb to about 2021). As for the study more broadly: Most TCR sequence clusters were specific to one of the two donors. Two young, previously healthy adult volunteers, one female and one male, were included in the cohort. In a couple of donors, T-cell clones that expanded and contracted after mild COVID-19 were followed by sequencing TCRalpha and TCRbeta repertoires longitudinally.

Worth noting for this clonotype: What this receptor recognizes is not known. Per-base qualities were not stored, and no clone one base away is much larger.

There are 16 amino acids in the CDR3, from cysteine to phenylalanine inclusive. Of the read, only the CDR3 DNA is kept; its 48 bases are in frame from base 1. Via the germline V gene, CDR1 is KGHDR and CDR2 SFDVKD. V is pared back by 8 bases and J by 4 bases, with 21 bases lying between the germline termini. PBMCs were isolated by Ficoll-Paque density gradient centrifugation. Study-wide conclusions, independent of this receptor: Clones contracting from day 15 to 85 had balanced CD4/CD8 phenotypes, while a second wave expanding from day 15 to 37 was biased towards CD4+. Only a couple of mild cases were covered in the study, and larger cohorts including severe cases with pre-infection samples were considered necessary. SARS-CoV-2 specificity of the second-wave clones peaking on day 37 was not confirmed. The detection of some responding clones in pre-infection memory suggests that pre-existing cross-reactive memory T cells joined the SARS-CoV-2 response. Contracting CD4+ clones were found mainly in CM and EM memory subsets, while CD8+ clones were enriched in EMRA.

The data were produced on an Illumina NovaSeq 6000. cDNA libraries for TCRalpha and TCRbeta were prepared by 5'RACE using constant-segment primers, with sample barcodes and unique molecular identifiers added. Trizol reagent was used to extract RNA from every sample. The libraries were amplified in two PCR steps, and the second step added a second sample barcode and Illumina TruSeq adapters. The libraries were sequenced on an Illumina NovaSeq using 2 x 150 bp paired-end reads. On the study's bioinformatics: Reads were demultiplexed and collapsed into UMI-guided consensus sequences with migec v1.2.7. With mixcr v2.1.11, UMI consensuses were aligned to TRA and TRB V and J templates and assembled into clonotypes. A clonotype was counted as expanded or contracted only if both edgeR and NoisET called the change significant, with noise models trained on biological replicates. For edgeR calls, the cutoffs were a false discovery rate-adjusted p below 0.01 and a log2 fold-change threshold of 1. As an exploratory analysis of dynamics, max-normalized trajectories of the 1000 most abundant clonotypes were examined with PCA combined with hierarchical clustering. Each responding clone was given a CD4 or CD8 phenotype based on the CD4+ and CD8+ repertoires, which had been sequenced separately. The raw public data were reprocessed by TCRdb itself: fastp quality trimming at Q25, MiXCR clonotype calling, in-frame beta chains only. Rows are unified per CDR3 protein, each entry keeping the most common DNA and genes. It is TCRdb's table, rather than the study itself, that gives the V and J calls and clone size. Across this sample there are about 500,000 distinct CDR3 sequences, with about a fifth seen only once. Clones ranked in the top ten supply around 13% of the sample.

The source material was PBMCs or a T cell subset sorted from them (not recorded which). The sequence links TRBV24-1 to TRBJ2-3; TRBD1 is a possible D gene, resting on 6 matching bases. This receptor was identified in an adult woman who had mild COVID-19 (a few samples of this study predate the infection). The sample titles of this study are shuffled in the database, so cell type and time point are left out; the donor was told from shared clones. DNA sequence: TGTGCCACCAATCCCGGGACAACAAAAAATCCAGATACGCAGTATTTT. Its protein reads: CATNPGTTKNPDTQYF.